This T cell receptor beta chain was obtained from a study of cytomegalovirus exposure and HLA in healthy donors. Whole-study findings and limits: Reportedly, a later analysis found an Asian-associated ancestry cluster had fewer N-insertions than the roughly 700-donor mean. The authors later linked a missense DCLRE1C variant to TCR beta V- and J-gene trimming. A cluster of highly shared sequence variants was likely a sequencing artifact. Relative to equally common others, HLA-associated TCR beta chains showed greater clonal expansion in a later analysis.

There are 13 residues in the CDR3. In germline, CDR1 is MNHNY, CDR2 SVGAGI (reference sequence). V was clipped by 7 bases and J by 5 bases, with 14 bases between them. Regarding this clone: Antigen specificity is unknown.

PCR involved 60 Vbeta and 13 Jbeta primers. The assay was immunoSEQ multiplex PCR, and TCRdb's table has in-frame clones only and misses some. The sample lists approximately 150,000 clones, 80% occurring once. The clonotype originates from a man aged 25-45 years in good health and CMV-seronegative. The chain carries TRBV6-6 and TRBJ2-5; D perhaps matches TRBD2 (6 bases). The material sequenced was PBMCs. The CDR3 loop is CASTARRGETQYF. The CDR3 DNA is TGTGCCAGCACCGCTCGGCGGGGTGAGACCCAGTACTTC.